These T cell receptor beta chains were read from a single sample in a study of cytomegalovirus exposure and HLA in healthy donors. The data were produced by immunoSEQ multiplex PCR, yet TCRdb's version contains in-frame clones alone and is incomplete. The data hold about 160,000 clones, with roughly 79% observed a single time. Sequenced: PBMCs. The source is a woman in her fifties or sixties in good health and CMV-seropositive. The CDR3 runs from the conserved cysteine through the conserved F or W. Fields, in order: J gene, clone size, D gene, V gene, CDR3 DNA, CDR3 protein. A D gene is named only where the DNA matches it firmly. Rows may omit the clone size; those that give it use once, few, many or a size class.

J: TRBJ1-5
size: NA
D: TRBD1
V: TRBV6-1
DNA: TGTGCCAGCAGTGGAATCGGACAGGGCCCCCATCAGCCCCAGCATTTT
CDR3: CASSGIGQGPHQPQHF

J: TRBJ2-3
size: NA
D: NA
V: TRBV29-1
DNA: TGCAGCGTTGATATCACGCAGACTAGCACAGATACGCAGTATTTT
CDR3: CSVDITQTSTDTQYF

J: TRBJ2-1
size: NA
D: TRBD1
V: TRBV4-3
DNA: TGCGCCAGCAGCCAAGGCCGGGACAGGGACCACAATGAGCAGTTCTTC
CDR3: CASSQGRDRDHNEQFF

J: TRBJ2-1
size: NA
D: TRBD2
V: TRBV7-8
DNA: TGTGCCAGCAGCTTATATGGGCCTCTAGCGGATGTCTACAATGAGCAGTTCTTC
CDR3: CASSLYGPLADVYNEQFF

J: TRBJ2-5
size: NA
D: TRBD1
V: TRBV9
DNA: TGTGCCAGCAGCGTAGGTGGACAGGGTTTCGGCAGAGCGCAAGAGACCCAGTACTTC
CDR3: CASSVGGQGFGRAQETQYF

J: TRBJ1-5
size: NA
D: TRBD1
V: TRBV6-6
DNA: TGTGCCAGCAGCACCGGGACAGGGATGCGCAATCAGCCCCAGCATTTT
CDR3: CASSTGTGMRNQPQHF

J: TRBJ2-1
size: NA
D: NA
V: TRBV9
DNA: TGTGCCAGCACGCATGGGGCGGCAGGGGCGAATGAGCAGTTCTTC
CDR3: CASTHGAAGANEQFF

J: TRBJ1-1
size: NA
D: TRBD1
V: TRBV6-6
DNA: TGTGCCAGCAGTTACCTAGGGACAGGGGATACTGAAGCTTTCTTT
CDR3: CASSYLGTGDTEAFF

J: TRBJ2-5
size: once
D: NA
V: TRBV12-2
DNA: TGTGCAAGTCGCTTAGTCGGTTGGGGGGGAAGGGAGACCCAGTACTTC
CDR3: CASRLVGWGGRETQYF

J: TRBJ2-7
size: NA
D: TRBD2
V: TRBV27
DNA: TGTGCCAGCAGTTCCGGGACTAGCGGGAGCTACGAGCAGTACTTC
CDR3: CASSSGTSGSYEQYF

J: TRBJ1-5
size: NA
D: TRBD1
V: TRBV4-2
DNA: TGTGCCAGCAGCCCGCAAGGTATACAGGGGCCGGGCAATCAGCCCCAGCATTTT
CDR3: CASSPQGIQGPGNQPQHF

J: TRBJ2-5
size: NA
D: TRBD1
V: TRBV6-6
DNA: TGTGCCAGCAGTCCCCCAGGGGGCGAGGAGACCCAGTACTTC
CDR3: CASSPPGGEETQYF

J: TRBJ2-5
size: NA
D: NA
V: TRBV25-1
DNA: TGTGCCAGTAGTGATGCAGGGGTAGATGAGACCCAGTACTTC
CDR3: CASSDAGVDETQYF

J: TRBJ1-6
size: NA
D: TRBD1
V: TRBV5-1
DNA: TGCGCCAGCAGCTTCGACAGGGACGGGTCACCCCTCCACTTT
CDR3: CASSFDRDGSPLHF

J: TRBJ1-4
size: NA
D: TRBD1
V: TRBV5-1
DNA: TGCGCCAGCAGCTTGGTGGGGGGGACAGGTGAAAAACTGTTTTTT
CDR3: CASSLVGGTGEKLFF

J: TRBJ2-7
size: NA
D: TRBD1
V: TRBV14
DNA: TGTGCCAGCAGCCTCGCGACAGGGCGGTACGAGCAGTACTTC
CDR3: CASSLATGRYEQYF

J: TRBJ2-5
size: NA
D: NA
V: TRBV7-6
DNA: TGTGCCAGCAGCAGGGTGGGAGAAGAGACCCAGTACTTC
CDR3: CASSRVGEETQYF

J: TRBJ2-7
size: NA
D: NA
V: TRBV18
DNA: TGTGCCAGCTCACCGGGGAGAAGCTCCTACGAGCAGTACTTC
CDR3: CASSPGRSSYEQYF

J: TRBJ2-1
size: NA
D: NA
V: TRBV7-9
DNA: TGTGCCAGCAGCTTACCCCCAACCCTAGGTGCTGAGCAGTTCTTC
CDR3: CASSLPPTLGAEQFF

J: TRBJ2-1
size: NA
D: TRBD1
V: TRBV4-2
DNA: TGTGCCAGCAGCCACGCGACAGGGGGTGCTTTAAATGAGCAGTTCTTC
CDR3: CASSHATGGALNEQFF

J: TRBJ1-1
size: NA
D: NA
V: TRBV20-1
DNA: TGCAGTGCTAGAGATGCGCCTGAAGCTTTCTTT
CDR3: CSARDAPEAFF

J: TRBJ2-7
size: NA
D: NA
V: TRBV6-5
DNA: TGTGCCAGCAGTCGTACTCAGGGTCACGAGCAGTACTTC
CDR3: CASSRTQGHEQYF

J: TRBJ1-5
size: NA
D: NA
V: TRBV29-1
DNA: TGCAGCATCCCACACAGGGTTAGCAATCAGCCCCAGCATTTT
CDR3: CSIPHRVSNQPQHF

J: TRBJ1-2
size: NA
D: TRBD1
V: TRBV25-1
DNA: TGTGCCAGCAGTCCCTTGGACAGGCGAGATGGCTACACCTTC
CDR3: CASSPLDRRDGYTF

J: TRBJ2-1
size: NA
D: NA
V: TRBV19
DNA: TGTGCCAGTAGTAGGTCGAGCAATGAGCAGTTCTTC
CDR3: CASSRSSNEQFF

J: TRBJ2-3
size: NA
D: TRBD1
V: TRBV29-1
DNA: TGCAGCGTTGAGGGGTTAGGACAGGGCGGCACAGATACGCAGTATTTT
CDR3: CSVEGLGQGGTDTQYF

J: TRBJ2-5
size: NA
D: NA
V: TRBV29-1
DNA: TGCAGCGTTGAAGATCGGACAAATGGGGAGACCCAGTACTTC
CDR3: CSVEDRTNGETQYF

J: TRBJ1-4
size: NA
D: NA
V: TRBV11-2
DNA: TGTGCCAGCAGCTTAGAGTTCCAGGGCAATAGACTGTTTTTT
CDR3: CASSLEFQGNRLFF

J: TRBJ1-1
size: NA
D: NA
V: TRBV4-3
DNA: TGCGCCAGCAGCCAAGATCTCCAGGTGGAAGCTTTCTTT
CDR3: CASSQDLQVEAFF

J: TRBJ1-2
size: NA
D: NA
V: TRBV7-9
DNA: TGTGCCCTGAGCCGGGGTTTGGGAGGCTACACCTTC
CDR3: CALSRGLGGYTF

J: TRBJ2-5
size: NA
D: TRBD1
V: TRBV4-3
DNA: TGCGCCAGCAGCCAAGATCGAGGGGACAGGGGGCAGGGAGAGACCCAGTACTTC
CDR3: CASSQDRGDRGQGETQYF

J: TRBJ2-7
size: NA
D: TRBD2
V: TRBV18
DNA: TGTGCCAGCTCACCCTTGGGACTAGCGGGAGGGCCGCCCACGGAGCAGTACTTC
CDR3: CASSPLGLAGGPPTEQYF

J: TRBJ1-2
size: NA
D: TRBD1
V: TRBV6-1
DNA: TGTGCCAGCAGTGAACTAATTACGGACAGGAATGGCTACACCTTC
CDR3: CASSELITDRNGYTF

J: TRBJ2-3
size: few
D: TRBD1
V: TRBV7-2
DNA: TGTGCCAGCAGCTCGACAGGGGCGGGGACTAGCACAGATACGCAGTATTTT
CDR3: CASSSTGAGTSTDTQYF

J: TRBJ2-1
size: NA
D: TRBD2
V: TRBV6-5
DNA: TGTGCCAGCAGCACTACTAGCGGCTCCTACAATGAGCAGTTCTTC
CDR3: CASSTTSGSYNEQFF

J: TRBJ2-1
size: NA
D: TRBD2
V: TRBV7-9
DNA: TGTGCCAGCAGCTTAGGCCTAGCGGGGGGGATCTACAATGAGCAGTTCTTC
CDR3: CASSLGLAGGIYNEQFF

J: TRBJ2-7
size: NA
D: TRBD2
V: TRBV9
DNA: TGTGCCAGCAGCCCCTTTGTGGTAGCGGGAGAAGGTTCAGGGGAGCAGTACTTC
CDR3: CASSPFVVAGEGSGEQYF

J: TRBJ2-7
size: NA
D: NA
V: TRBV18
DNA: TGTGCCAGCTCACCGGAAAGGGGCCAATCCTACGAGCAGTACTTC
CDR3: CASSPERGQSYEQYF

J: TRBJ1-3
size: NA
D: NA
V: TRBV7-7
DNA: TGTGCTAGCAGCGTAGACTTCACCTCTGGAAACACCATATATTTT
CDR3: CASSVDFTSGNTIYF

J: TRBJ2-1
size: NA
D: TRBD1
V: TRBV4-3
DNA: TGCGCCAGCAGCCCAGCCTTTGCGACAGGGAAGAACAATGAGCAGTTCTTC
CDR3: CASSPAFATGKNNEQFF

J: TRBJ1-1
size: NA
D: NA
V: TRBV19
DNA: TGTGCCAGTAGTCCGGCGACAGTAAACACTGAAGCTTTCTTT
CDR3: CASSPATVNTEAFF

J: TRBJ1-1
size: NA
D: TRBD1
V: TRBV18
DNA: TGTGCCAGCTCGGGAACAGGGGGCACTGAAGCTTTCTTT
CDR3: CASSGTGGTEAFF

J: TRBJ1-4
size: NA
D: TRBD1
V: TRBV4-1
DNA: TGCGCCAGCAGCCAAGGGACAGGGCCCGGTGAAAAACTGTTTTTT
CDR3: CASSQGTGPGEKLFF

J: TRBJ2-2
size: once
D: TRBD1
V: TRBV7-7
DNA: TGTGCTAGCAGCTTAGAAGTTGGGGGACAGGGTTACACCGGGGAGCTGTTTTTT
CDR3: CASSLEVGGQGYTGELFF

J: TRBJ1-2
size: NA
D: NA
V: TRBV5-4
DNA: TGTGCCAGCAGCCTCCAGGGTCGGGGGTTCTATGGCTACACCTTC
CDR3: CASSLQGRGFYGYTF

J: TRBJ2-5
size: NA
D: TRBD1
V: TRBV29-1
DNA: TGCAGCGTTGGACAGGGGGAGGAGACCCAGTACTTC
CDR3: CSVGQGEETQYF

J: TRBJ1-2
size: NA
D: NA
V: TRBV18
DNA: TGTGCCAGCTCACCTCCGGGACATCTTAACTATGGCTACACCTTC
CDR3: CASSPPGHLNYGYTF

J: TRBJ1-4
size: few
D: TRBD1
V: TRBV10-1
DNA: TGCGCCAGCAGTAAGGGGGCGAGTGAAAAACTGTTTTTT
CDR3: CASSKGASEKLFF

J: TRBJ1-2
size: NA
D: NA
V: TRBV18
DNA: TGTGCCAGCTCACCACAGGGGCGGTCGTATGGCTACACCTTC
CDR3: CASSPQGRSYGYTF

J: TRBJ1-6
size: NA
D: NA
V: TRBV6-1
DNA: TGTGCCAGCAGTGAACCCCAGGGTGGCTATAATTCACCCCTCCACTTT
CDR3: CASSEPQGGYNSPLHF

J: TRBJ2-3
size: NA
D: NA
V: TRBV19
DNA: TGTGCCAGTAGTATACACCCACGGACAGATACGCAGTATTTT
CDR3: CASSIHPRTDTQYF